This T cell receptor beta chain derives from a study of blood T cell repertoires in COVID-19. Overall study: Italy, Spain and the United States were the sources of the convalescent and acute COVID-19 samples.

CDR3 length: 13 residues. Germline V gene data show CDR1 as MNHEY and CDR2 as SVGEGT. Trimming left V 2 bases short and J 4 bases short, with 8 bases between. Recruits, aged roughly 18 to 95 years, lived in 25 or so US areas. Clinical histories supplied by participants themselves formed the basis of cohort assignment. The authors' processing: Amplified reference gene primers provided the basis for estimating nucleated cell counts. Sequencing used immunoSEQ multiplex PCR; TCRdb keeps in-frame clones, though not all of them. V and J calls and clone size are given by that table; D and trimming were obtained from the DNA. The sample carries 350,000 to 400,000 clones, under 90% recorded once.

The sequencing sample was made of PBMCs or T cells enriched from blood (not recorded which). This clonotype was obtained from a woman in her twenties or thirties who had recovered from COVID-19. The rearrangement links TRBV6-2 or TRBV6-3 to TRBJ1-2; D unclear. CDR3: CASSYQILYGYTF. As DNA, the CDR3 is TGTGCCAGCAGTTACCAGATCCTCTATGGCTACACCTTC.